The next 14 T cell receptor beta chains were all read from a single sample in a study of blood T cell repertoires in COVID-19. TCRdb's table, derived via immunoSEQ multiplex PCR, lists solely in-frame clones and lacks some. The sample holds about 100,000 clones, 70% to 90% seen once. Source material: peripheral blood. All receptors come from a human donor in a cohort sampled during active COVID-19.

CDR3 in amino acids: CASSQEGLLSYEQYF. The CDR3, as DNA: TGTGCCAGCAGCCAAGAGGGACTTCTATCCTACGAGCAGTACTTC. The V and J genes are TRBV3-1 (or the pseudogene TRBV3-2) and TRBJ2-7; a possible D gene is TRBD2 (6 bases). The CDR3 is 15 amino acids. Germline V gene lookup returns CDR1 LGHDT and CDR2 YNNKEL (reference sequence). Trimming shortened V by 0 bases and J by 1 base, and 10 bases separated the two germline ends.

Only a few counts were recorded for this clone. CDR3 coding DNA: TGCGCCAGCAGCCAGGATAGCGGGAGGGTGCACAATGAGCAGTTCTTC. Protein product: CASSQDSGRVHNEQFF. J is TRBJ2-1 and V is TRBV4-1; 11 bases fit TRBD2. From germline, CDR1 is MGHRA and CDR2 YSYEKL. V lost 3 bases and J lost 5; bases outside the gene matches: 6. The CDR3 runs 16 residues.

J is TRBJ1-3 and V is TRBV5-6, with unresolved D. CDR1 and CDR2 (germline): SGHDT, YYEEEE. The V and J ends lost 5 bases and 4 bases respectively, with 13 bases between them. This CDR3 is built from 14 residues. CDR3 bases: TGTGCCAGCAGTCGGAGAAGTACCGGAAACACCATATATTTT. This encodes CASSRRSTGNTIYF.

This clone came up once. The chain uses TRBV5-1 and TRBJ2-7; tentatively, D is TRBD1 (5 bases). Germline V lookup: CDR1 SGHRS, CDR2 YFSETQ. V was pared by 0 bases and J by 3 bases, with 10 bases between. CDR3 size: 14 residues. The chain's CDR3 is CASSLGQRVYEQYF. CDR3 bases: TGCGCCAGCAGCTTGGGACAGAGAGTCTACGAGCAGTACTTC.

The gene calls are TRBV5-1 and TRBJ2-2; TRBD1 is a possible D gene (6 bases). CDR3 length: 14 amino acids. The germline V gene has CDR1 SGHRS and CDR2 YFSETQ. V lost 7 bases and J lost 4, with 14 bases in between. The DNA of the CDR3 is TGCGCCAGCGTTGATAGGGGGAGCACCGGGGAGCTGTTTTTT. Protein: CASVDRGSTGELFF.

This clone was seen only once. This chain uses TRBV6-5 with TRBJ1-1, with TRBD1 matching 9 bases. CDR3 length equals 15 residues. CDR1 is MNHEY, CDR2 SVGAGI, per germline. The V and J ends lost 7 bases and 2 bases, in that order; junction bases with no gene match: 8. The CDR3 bases are TGTGCCAGCAAACCCGGGACAGGGAGAAACACTGAAGCTTTCTTT. Its translation is CASKPGTGRNTEAFF.

The chain employs TRBV18 and TRBJ1-2; D is possibly TRBD1 (5 bases). Germline lookup yields CDR1 KGHSH and CDR2 LQKENI. The CDR3 is 14 amino acids. Trimming removed 6 bases at V and 4 bases at J, with 15 bases between. Written as DNA, the CDR3 is TGTGCCAGCTCCCATTCCAGGGAATCCTATGGCTACACCTTC. It translates to CASSHSRESYGYTF.

V gene TRBV2 combines with J gene TRBJ2-7; maybe TRBD2 (6 bases). With 9 bases removed from V and 0 bases from J, the gap between germline ends came to 12 bases. The CDR3 runs to 13 residues. Looked up from germline, CDR1 is SNHLY and CDR2 is FYNNEI. The CDR3 coding sequence is TGTGCCAGTAGCGGACGGACCTCCTACGAGCAGTACTTC. Its protein is CASSGRTSYEQYF.

The chain combines TRBV11-3 with TRBJ2-3; 15 bases fit TRBD2. This CDR3 has 17 residues. Per germline, CDR1 SGHNT and CDR2 YENEEA. Trimming removed 5 bases from V and 4 bases from J; junction bases left unmatched: 7. The CDR3 is CASSERTSGRGADTQYF. The CDR3 DNA is TGTGCCAGCAGCGAACGGACTAGCGGGAGGGGTGCAGATACGCAGTATTTT.

This chain links TRBV27 with TRBJ1-2; the D gene is possibly TRBD1 (5 bases). The CDR3 covers 15 residues. The V end lost 7 bases, the J end lost 3 bases, and 18 bases lay between the germline ends. Germline V gives CDR1 MNHEY, CDR2 SMNVEV (reference sequence). The CDR3 region has the DNA TGTGCCAGCACTAGGGGTATGGGGTCGGACTATGGCTACACCTTC. Protein product: CASTRGMGSDYGYTF.

The chain has TRBV3-1 (or the pseudogene TRBV3-2) and TRBJ1-3; D gene unclear. Looked up from germline, CDR1 is LGHDT and CDR2 is YNNKEL (reference sequence). Trimming left V 2 bases short and J 0 bases short, with 8 bases between. The CDR3 covers 15 residues. In DNA, the CDR3 is TGTGCCAGCAGCCAAACGCACAGCTCTGGAAACACCATATATTTT. Its protein is CASSQTHSSGNTIYF.

CDR3 region: CASSVRGNGNTIYF. CDR3 nucleotide sequence: TGTGCCAGCAGCGTAAGGGGGAATGGAAACACCATATATTTT. V and J are TRBV13 and TRBJ1-3, with D perhaps matching TRBD1 (6 bases). Germline V gene lookup returns CDR1 PRHDT and CDR2 FYEKMQ (reference sequence). This CDR3 has 14 residues. Between the trimmed V and J ends, which lost 5 bases and 3 bases, there was a span of 11 bases.

The V gene is TRBV7-2, the J gene TRBJ2-7; maybe TRBD2 (6 bases). Per germline, CDR1 SGHTA and CDR2 FQGNSA. V gave up 4 bases and J gave up 7 bases, with 20 bases separating them. This CDR3 region has 15 residues. CDR3 amino acids: CASSSRGTPTREQYF. The DNA for the CDR3 is TGTGCCAGCAGCTCACGCGGGACCCCGACTAGGGAGCAGTACTTC.

The chain links TRBV5-4 to TRBJ2-3, with a weak D call TRBD2 (7 bases). Per the germline V gene, CDR1 is SGHNT and CDR2 is YYREEE (reference sequence). CDR3 length: 15 residues. The germline V and J ends were trimmed by 0 bases and 4 bases, with 12 bases remaining between them. CDR3 residues: CASSLAGGFADTQYF. The CDR3, as DNA: TGTGCCAGCAGCTTGGCGGGGGGCTTCGCAGATACGCAGTATTTT.